The T cell receptor beta chain described here comes from a study of blood T cell repertoires in COVID-19. The overall study: Researchers got acute and convalescent COVID-19 samples from the United States, Italy and Spain.

V was shortened by 5 bases and J by 9 bases, with 17 bases between the two germline ends. Germline CDR1 reads SGHAT; CDR2 reads FQNNGV. The CDR3 consists of 15 residues. In the authors' methods: Estimation of nucleated cell counts was performed using reference gene primer amplification. Data came from immunoSEQ multiplex PCR; TCRdb stores just in-frame clones and leaves some out. V and J calls and clone size follow that table, whereas D and trimming were derived from the DNA. The table shows under 450,000 clones, with about nine tenths occurring only once. Enrolled during active infection, Seattle patients were then followed longitudinally.

This sequence originates from a woman between 45 and 65 years old with COVID-19, enrolled during active disease. Sequencing was carried out using peripheral blood. The chain couples TRBV11-2 to TRBJ1-6; perhaps TRBD1 as D (5 bases). CDR3 nucleotide sequence: TGTGCCAGCAGCCAGGCACGGGGGAGAACTTCACCCCTCCACTTT. This gives the protein CASSQARGRTSPLHF.